This T cell receptor beta chain was obtained from a study of OX40 agonist ivuxolimab in advanced cancers. Clones were read by immunoSEQ multiplex PCR, and TCRdb kept only the in-frame ones, dropping some. The sample shows about 84,000 clones, 94% of them seen only once. This CDR3 has 14 amino acids. Looked up from germline, CDR1 is SGHRS and CDR2 is YFSETQ. The V end was cut by 2 bases, the J end by 1 base, with 9 bases between. This sample comprised CD4+ or CD8+ T cells sorted from blood, obtained in a trial of the OX40 agonist ivuxolimab. This receptor was obtained from an adult with an advanced solid tumor such as melanoma, head and neck, liver or kidney cancer. The genes are TRBV5-1 and TRBJ2-5, with D tentatively TRBD1 (5 bases). The chain's CDR3 is CASSLLGLQETQYF. In DNA, the CDR3 is TGCGCCAGCAGCTTATTGGGGCTCCAAGAGACCCAGTACTTC. Supplemented by reference TRBV5-1 and TRBJ2-5, the full variable domain reads KAGVTQTPRYLIKTRGQQVTLSCSPISGHRSVSWYQQTPGQGLQFLFEYFSETQRNKGNFPGRFSGRQFSNSRSEMNVSTLELGDSALYLCASSLLGLQETQYFGPGTRLLVL.